Included here is one T cell receptor beta chain sequence, with context. Its antigen is undetermined. PCR employed 60 Vbeta and 13 Jbeta primers. Repertoires were generated with immunoSEQ multiplex PCR, while TCRdb's copy carries only in-frame clones and drops some. Among 150,000 to 200,000 clones listed, about four fifths were seen once. These data belong to a study of cytomegalovirus exposure and HLA in healthy donors. Study-level results: In a later analysis, TCR beta V- and J-gene trimming was associated with a missense DCLRE1C variant. A later analysis linked more than 15,000 TCR beta sequences to HLA alleles at 0.05 false discovery rate. Sequence variants that were highly shared formed a cluster that was likely a sequencing artifact.

From germline, CDR1 is MGHRA and CDR2 YSYEKL. V lost 3 bases, J lost 5 bases, and 10 bases stayed unmatched. The CDR3 contains 16 residues. This chain uses TRBV4-1 with TRBJ1-1; TRBD1 matches at 9 bases. The sample was PBMCs. The clonotype comes from a woman between 45 and 65 years old in good health and CMV-seronegative. The CDR3 loop reads CASSQEDWTGVTEAFF. For the CDR3, the DNA is TGCGCCAGCAGCCAGGAAGATTGGACAGGGGTTACTGAAGCTTTCTTT.